The entry below describes one T cell receptor beta chain. Profiled with immunoSEQ multiplex PCR; TCRdb holds only in-frame clones, not every one. The table has 150,000 to 200,000 clones, roughly nine tenths seen once. The entry originates in a study of cytomegalovirus exposure and HLA in healthy donors. CDR3 length: 13 residues. Between the trimmed V and J ends, which lost 3 bases and 3 bases, there was a span of 9 bases. CDR1 SGHTA and CDR2 FQGNSA come from the germline V gene. This chain connects TRBV7-2 to TRBJ2-7; D gene unclear. The source material was PBMCs. This sequence originates from a woman between 25 and 40 years old in good health and CMV-seronegative. The CDR3 sequence is CASSLYWDYEQYF. The CDR3 nucleotides are TGTGCCAGCAGCTTGTATTGGGACTACGAGCAGTACTTC. Filled out from reference TRBV7-2 and TRBJ2-7, the complete variable domain reads GAGVSQSPSNKVTEKGKDVELRCDPISGHTALYWYRQSLGQGLEFLIYFQGNSAPDKSGLPSDRFSAERTGGSVSTLTIQRTQQEDSAVYLCASSLYWDYEQYFGPGTRLTVT.